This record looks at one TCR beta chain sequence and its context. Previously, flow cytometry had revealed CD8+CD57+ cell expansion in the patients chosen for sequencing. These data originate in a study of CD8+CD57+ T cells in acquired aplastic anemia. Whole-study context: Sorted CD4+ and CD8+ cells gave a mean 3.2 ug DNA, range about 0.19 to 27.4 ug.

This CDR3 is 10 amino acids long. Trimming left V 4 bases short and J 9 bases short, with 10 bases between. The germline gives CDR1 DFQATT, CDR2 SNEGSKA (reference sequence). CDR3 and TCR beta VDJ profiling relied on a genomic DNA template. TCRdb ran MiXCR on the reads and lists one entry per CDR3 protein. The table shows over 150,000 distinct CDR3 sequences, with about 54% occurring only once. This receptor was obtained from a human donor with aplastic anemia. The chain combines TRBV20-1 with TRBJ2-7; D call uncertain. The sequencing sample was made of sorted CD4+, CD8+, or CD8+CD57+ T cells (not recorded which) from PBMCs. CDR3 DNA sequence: TGCAGTGCTACCCAAATAGGGCAGTACTTC. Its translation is CSATQIGQYF.